This entry is about one T cell receptor (beta chain). Its cognate antigen is unknown. The method was immunoSEQ multiplex PCR; TCRdb's version includes in-frame clones alone and lacks a portion of them. The table has tens of thousands of clones, 65% to 85% seen once. This CDR3 spans 18 amino acids. The V segment lost 0 bases and the J segment 4 bases; nucleotides outside the gene matches: 10. The V gene's germline CDR1 is SGDLS and CDR2 YYNGEE. The data originate from a study of PD-L1 blockade in urothelial cancer. Study-level information: Each blood sample yielded a median of 141,255 T cells.

Time point described: pretreatment peripheral blood. Study results and caveats: Below-median pretreatment blood TCR clonality predicted better survival.

The V call is TRBV9, the J call TRBJ2-3; 11 bases agree with TRBD1. The source of this sequence is a woman in her 70s with urothelial cancer. The sample consisted of PBMCs, taken around atezolizumab (anti-PD-L1) treatment. DNA of the CDR3: TGTGCCAGCAGCGTAGCTGGTTGGACAGGGGGCATCGCAGATACGCAGTATTTT. Protein product: CASSVAGWTGGIADTQYF.